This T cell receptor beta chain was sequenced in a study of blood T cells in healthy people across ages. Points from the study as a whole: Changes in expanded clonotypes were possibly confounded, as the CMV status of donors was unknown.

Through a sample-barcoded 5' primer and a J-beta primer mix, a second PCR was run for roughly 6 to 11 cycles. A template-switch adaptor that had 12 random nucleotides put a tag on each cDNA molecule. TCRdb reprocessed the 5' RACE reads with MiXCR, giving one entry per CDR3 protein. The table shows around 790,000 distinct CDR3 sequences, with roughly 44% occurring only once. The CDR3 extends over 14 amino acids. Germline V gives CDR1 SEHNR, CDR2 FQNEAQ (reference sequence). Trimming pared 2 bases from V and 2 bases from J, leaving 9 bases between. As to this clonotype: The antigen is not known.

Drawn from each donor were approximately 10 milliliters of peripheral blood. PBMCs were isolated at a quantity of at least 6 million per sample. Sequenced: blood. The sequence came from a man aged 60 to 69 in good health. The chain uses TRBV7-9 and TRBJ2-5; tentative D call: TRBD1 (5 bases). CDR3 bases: TGTGCCAGCAGCTTAATCAGGGTACAAGAGACCCAGTACTTC. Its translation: CASSLIRVQETQYF.